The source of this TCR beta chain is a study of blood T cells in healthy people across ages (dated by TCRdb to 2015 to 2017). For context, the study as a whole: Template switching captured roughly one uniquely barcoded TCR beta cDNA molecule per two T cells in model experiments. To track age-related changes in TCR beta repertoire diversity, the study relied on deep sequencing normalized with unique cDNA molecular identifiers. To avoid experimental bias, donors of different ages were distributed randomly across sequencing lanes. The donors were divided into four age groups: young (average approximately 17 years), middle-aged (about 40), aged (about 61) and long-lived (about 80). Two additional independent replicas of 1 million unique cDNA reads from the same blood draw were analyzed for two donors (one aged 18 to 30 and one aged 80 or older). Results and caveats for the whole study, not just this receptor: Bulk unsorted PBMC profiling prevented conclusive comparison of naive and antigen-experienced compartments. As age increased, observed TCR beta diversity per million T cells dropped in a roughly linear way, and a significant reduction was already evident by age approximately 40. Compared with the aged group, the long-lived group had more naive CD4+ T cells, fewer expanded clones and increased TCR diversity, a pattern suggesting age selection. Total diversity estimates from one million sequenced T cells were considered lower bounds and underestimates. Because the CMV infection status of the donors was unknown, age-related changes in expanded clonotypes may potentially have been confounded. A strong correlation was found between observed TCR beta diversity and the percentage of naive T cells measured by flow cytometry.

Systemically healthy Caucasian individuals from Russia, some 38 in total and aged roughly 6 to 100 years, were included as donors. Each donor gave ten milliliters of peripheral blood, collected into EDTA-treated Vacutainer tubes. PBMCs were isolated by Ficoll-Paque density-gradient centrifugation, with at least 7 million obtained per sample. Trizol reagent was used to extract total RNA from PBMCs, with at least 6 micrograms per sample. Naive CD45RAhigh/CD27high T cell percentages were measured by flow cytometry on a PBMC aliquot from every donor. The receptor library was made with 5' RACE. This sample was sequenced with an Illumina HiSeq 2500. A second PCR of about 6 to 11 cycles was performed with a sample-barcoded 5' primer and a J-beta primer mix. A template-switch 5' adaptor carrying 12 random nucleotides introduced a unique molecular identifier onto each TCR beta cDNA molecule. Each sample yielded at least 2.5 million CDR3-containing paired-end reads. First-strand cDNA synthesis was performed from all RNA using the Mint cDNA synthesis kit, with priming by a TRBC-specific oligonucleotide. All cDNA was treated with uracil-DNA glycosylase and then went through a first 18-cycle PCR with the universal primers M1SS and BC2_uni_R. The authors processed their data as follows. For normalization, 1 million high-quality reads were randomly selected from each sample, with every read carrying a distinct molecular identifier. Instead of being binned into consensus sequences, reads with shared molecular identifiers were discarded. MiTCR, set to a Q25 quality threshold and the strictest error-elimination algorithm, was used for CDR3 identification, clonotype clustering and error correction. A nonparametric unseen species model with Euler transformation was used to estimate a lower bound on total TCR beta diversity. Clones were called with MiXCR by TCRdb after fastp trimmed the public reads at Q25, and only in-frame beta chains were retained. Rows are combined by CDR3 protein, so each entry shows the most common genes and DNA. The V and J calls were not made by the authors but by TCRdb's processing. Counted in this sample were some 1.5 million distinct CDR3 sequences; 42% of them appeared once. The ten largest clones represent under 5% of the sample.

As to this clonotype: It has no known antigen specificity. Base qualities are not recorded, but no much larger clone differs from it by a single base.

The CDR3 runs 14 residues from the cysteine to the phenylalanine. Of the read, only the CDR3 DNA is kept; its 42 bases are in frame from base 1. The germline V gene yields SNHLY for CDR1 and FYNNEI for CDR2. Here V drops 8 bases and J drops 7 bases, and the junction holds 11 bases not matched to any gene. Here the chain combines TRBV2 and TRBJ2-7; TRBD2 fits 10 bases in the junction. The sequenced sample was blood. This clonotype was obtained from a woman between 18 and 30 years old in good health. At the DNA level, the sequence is TGTGCCAGCTTTGGGGGACTAGCGCCCGATGAGCAGTACTTC. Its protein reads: CASFGGLAPDEQYF.